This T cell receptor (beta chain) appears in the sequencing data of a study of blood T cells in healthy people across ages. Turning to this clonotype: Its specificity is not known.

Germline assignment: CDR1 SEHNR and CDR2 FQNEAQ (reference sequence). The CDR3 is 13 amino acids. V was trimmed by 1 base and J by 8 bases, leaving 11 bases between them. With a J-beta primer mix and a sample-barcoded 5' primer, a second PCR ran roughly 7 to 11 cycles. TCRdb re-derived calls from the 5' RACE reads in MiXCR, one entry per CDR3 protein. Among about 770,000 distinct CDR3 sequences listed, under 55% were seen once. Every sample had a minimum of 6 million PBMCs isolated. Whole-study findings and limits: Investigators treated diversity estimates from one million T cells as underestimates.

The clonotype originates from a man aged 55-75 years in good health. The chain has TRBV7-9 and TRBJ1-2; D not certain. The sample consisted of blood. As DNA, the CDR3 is TGTGCCAGCAGCTTAGGTCGAGGATCCGGCTACACCTTC. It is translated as CASSLGRGSGYTF.